The rows below give T cell receptor beta chains drawn from one sample of a study of early T cells in non-severe SARS-CoV-2 infection. TCRdb independently ran MiXCR on the 5' RACE reads; one entry per CDR3 protein. The table includes fewer than 100,000 distinct CDR3 sequences, around a tenth detected once. Sequences were obtained from whole blood. All receptors derive from an adult who was a healthcare worker with PCR-confirmed SARS-CoV-2 infection or an uninfected control (not recorded which). Each CDR3 is given with its conserved first and last residue. D genes are given only for firm matches. Clone size, where shown, is once, few, many, or a class for clones that have expanded.

v_gene,d_gene,abundance,j_gene,CDR3aa,CDR3nt
TRBV7-2,NA,NA,TRBJ2-5,CASSSLGRQETQYF,TGTGCCAGCAGCTCCCTAGGAAGACAAGAGACCCAGTACTTC
TRBV18,NA,few,TRBJ1-2,CASSPPAGRQNF,TGTGCCAGCTCACCACCGGCAGGGAGACAAAACTTC
TRBV30,TRBD1,NA,TRBJ2-3,CAWEQGADTQYF,TGTGCCTGGGAGCAGGGGGCAGATACGCAGTATTTT
TRBV14,NA,many,TRBJ1-3,CASSQGGTVSGNTIYF,TGTGCCAGCAGCCAAGGCGGGACGGTCTCTGGAAACACCATATATTTT
TRBV20-1,TRBD2,few,TRBJ2-7,CSANRRDYSSYEQYF,TGCAGTGCTAATAGGCGGGACTATAGCTCCTACGAGCAGTACTTC
TRBV18,NA,NA,TRBJ2-6,CASSPRQHSGANVLTF,TGTGCCAGCTCACCACGCCAACACTCTGGGGCCAACGTCCTGACTTTC
TRBV5-1,TRBD1,NA,TRBJ1-3,CASSGGQAAGNTIYF,TGCGCCAGCAGCGGGGGACAGGCGGCCGGAAACACCATATATTTT
TRBV12-3/TRBV12-4,NA,few,TRBJ1-4,CASSSTDREEEKLFF,TGTGCCAGCAGTTCCACAGACAGAGAAGAAGAAAAACTGTTTTTT
TRBV11-3,NA,many,TRBJ2-1,CASSLSTRGEQFF,TGTGCCAGCAGCTTATCGACTAGGGGTGAGCAGTTCTTC
TRBV6-2/TRBV6-3,NA,many,TRBJ2-1,CASSHSDNEQFF,TGTGCCAGCAGTCACAGTGACAATGAGCAGTTCTTC
TRBV28,TRBD1,many,TRBJ2-4,CASSLDRAKNIQYF,TGTGCCAGCAGTTTGGACAGGGCCAAAAACATTCAGTACTTC
TRBV12-3/TRBV12-4,NA,NA,TRBJ2-7,CASSFDPYEQYF,TGTGCCAGCAGTTTCGACCCCTACGAGCAGTACTTC
TRBV12-3/TRBV12-4,NA,NA,TRBJ1-5,CASSFHRARQPQHF,TGTGCCAGCAGTTTTCACAGGGCCCGTCAGCCCCAGCATTTT
TRBV9,TRBD2,few,TRBJ2-1,CASSPSPSGSYNEQFF,TGTGCCAGCAGCCCCTCCCCTAGCGGGAGCTACAATGAGCAGTTCTTC
TRBV6-4,NA,NA,TRBJ1-5,CASSDPRFVITQHF,TGTGCCAGCAGTGACCCCCGGTTCGTAATCACCCAGCATTTT
TRBV25-1,NA,NA,TRBJ2-2,CASSEYTTTGELFF,TGTGCCAGCAGTGAATATACGACCACCGGGGAGCTGTTTTTT
TRBV6-5,NA,NA,TRBJ2-7,CASSRMTGYSSYEQYF,TGTGCCAGCAGTCGTATGACAGGTTATAGCTCCTACGAGCAGTACTTC
TRBV11-2,NA,many,TRBJ1-1,CASSLSPTGLPGGGTEAFF,TGTGCCAGCAGCCTATCACCCACTGGTCTCCCCGGGGGGGGGACTGAAGCTTTCTTT
TRBV6-1,NA,few,TRBJ1-2,CASSEATNYGYTF,TGTGCCAGCAGTGAAGCGACCAACTATGGCTACACCTTC
TRBV5-1,TRBD2,few,TRBJ2-1,CASSLTLAGGTEQFF,TGCGCCAGCAGCTTGACCCTAGCGGGCGGGACTGAGCAGTTCTTC
TRBV21-1,NA,NA,TRBJ2-5,CASRRNGDGPETQYF,TGTGCCAGCAGAAGAAATGGGGACGGCCCAGAGACCCAGTACTTC
TRBV28,NA,many,TRBJ2-1,CASSLALIPNEQFF,TGTGCCAGCAGCCTAGCTCTAATACCCAATGAGCAGTTCTTC
TRBV14,NA,few,TRBJ1-1,CASSISVMNTEAFF,TGTGCCAGCAGCATATCAGTCATGAACACTGAAGCTTTCTTT
TRBV3-1,TRBD1,few,TRBJ2-6,CASSQDKRTGALSGANVLTF,TGTGCCAGCAGCCAAGATAAAAGGACAGGGGCGCTCTCTGGGGCCAACGTCCTGACTTTC
TRBV24-1,TRBD1,NA,TRBJ1-5,CATSATFGDRVRNQPQHF,TGTGCCACCAGTGCAACCTTCGGGGACAGGGTAAGGAATCAGCCCCAGCATTTT
TRBV5-4,NA,many,TRBJ2-2,CASSLPAGELFF,TGTGCCAGCAGCTTGCCTGCCGGGGAGCTGTTTTTT
TRBV4-1,NA,many,TRBJ2-1,CASSQDLEQFF,TGCGCCAGCAGCCAAGATCTGGAGCAGTTCTTC
TRBV29-1,TRBD2,many,TRBJ2-1,CSVGLAGPSYNEQFF,TGCAGCGTAGGACTAGCGGGACCTTCCTACAATGAGCAGTTCTTC
TRBV20-1,TRBD1,NA,TRBJ2-7,CSAYRGPSGSYEQYF,TGCAGTGCGTACAGGGGACCCTCCGGCTCCTACGAGCAGTACTTC
TRBV12-3/TRBV12-4,NA,many,TRBJ2-7,CASSFGGYEQYF,TGTGCCAGCAGTTTCGGGGGCTACGAGCAGTACTTC
TRBV4-2,NA,NA,TRBJ1-1,CASSPPHEYAEAFF,TGTGCCAGCAGCCCACCCCACGAATACGCTGAAGCTTTCTTT
TRBV24-1,NA,many,TRBJ2-3,CATSNSPGTDTQYF,TGTGCCACCAGTAATTCCCCAGGGACAGATACGCAGTATTTT
TRBV6-2/TRBV6-3,NA,NA,TRBJ2-3,CASSYPWEWRAHRDTQYF,TGTGCCAGCAGTTACCCCTGGGAGTGGCGGGCCCACCGGGATACGCAGTATTTT
TRBV30,NA,many,TRBJ1-5,CAWRGETGPQHF,TGTGCCTGGAGAGGGGAGACAGGACCCCAGCATTTT
TRBV6-1,TRBD1,many,TRBJ1-6,CASRDRVDNSPLHF,TGTGCCAGCCGGGACAGGGTAGATAATTCACCCCTCCACTTT
TRBV7-3,NA,few,TRBJ2-1,CASSLDSGTNNEQFF,TGTGCCAGCAGCTTAGACTCGGGGACAAACAATGAGCAGTTCTTC
TRBV5-1,TRBD2,many,TRBJ2-1,CASSSASGGVIAYNEQFF,TGCGCCAGCAGCTCGGCTAGCGGGGGCGTTATCGCCTACAATGAGCAGTTCTTC
TRBV27,TRBD1,many,TRBJ2-3,CASSPYRGKTDTQYF,TGTGCCAGCAGTCCTTACAGGGGAAAAACAGATACGCAGTATTTT
TRBV29-1,TRBD2,many,TRBJ2-1,CSVELTTSGWDEQFF,TGCAGCGTCGAGCTAACTACTAGCGGGTGGGATGAGCAGTTCTTC
TRBV10-3,NA,NA,TRBJ1-5,CAISPTPEGNQPQHF,TGTGCCATCAGTCCAACTCCTGAGGGCAATCAGCCCCAGCATTTT
TRBV28,NA,few,TRBJ1-6,CANSFWAGPNSPLHF,TGTGCCAACAGTTTTTGGGCAGGGCCAAATTCACCCCTCCACTTT
TRBV6-1,NA,NA,TRBJ1-2,CASSEMIYGYTF,TGTGCCAGCAGTGAGATGATCTATGGCTACACCTTC
TRBV10-3,NA,few,TRBJ2-1,CAISESPNNEQFF,TGTGCCATCAGTGAAAGCCCTAACAATGAGCAGTTCTTC
TRBV28,NA,NA,TRBJ2-7,CASSPTGRGYEQYF,TGTGCCAGCAGTCCTACCGGACGGGGCTACGAGCAGTACTTC
TRBV27,TRBD1,NA,TRBJ1-5,CASRQGQGSVQPQHF,TGTGCCAGCCGACAGGGGCAGGGATCGGTACAGCCCCAGCATTTT
TRBV14,TRBD2,many,TRBJ2-7,CASSQVRGLAGPHQYF,TGTGCCAGCAGCCAAGTAAGGGGCCTAGCGGGACCCCACCAGTACTTC
TRBV2,NA,few,TRBJ1-6,CASSEEAPLGSSPLHF,TGTGCCAGCAGTGAAGAGGCCCCTTTGGGTAGTTCACCCCTCCACTTT
TRBV30,NA,many,TRBJ1-2,CAWSVRGGGYTF,TGTGCCTGGAGTGTTAGGGGAGGTGGCTACACCTTC
TRBV12-3/TRBV12-4,NA,NA,TRBJ1-2,CASSRLVDGYTF,TGTGCCAGCAGTCGACTGGTGGATGGCTACACCTTC
TRBV7-3,NA,many,TRBJ2-5,CASSLRGGGALETQYF,TGTGCCAGCAGCCTCAGGGGAGGGGGCGCGTTGGAGACCCAGTACTTC
TRBV2,NA,NA,TRBJ1-1,CASSEGVPTEAFF,TGTGCCAGCAGTGAGGGTGTGCCCACTGAAGCTTTCTTT
TRBV7-3,TRBD2,few,TRBJ2-2,CASSLTGSGSFNTGELFF,TGTGCCAGCAGCTTAACGGGTAGCGGGTCTTTTAACACCGGGGAGCTGTTTTTT
TRBV7-9,NA,many,TRBJ2-3,CATGDSDTQYF,TGTGCCACGGGTGATTCGGATACGCAGTATTTT
TRBV24-1,NA,NA,TRBJ2-4,CATSDFTENIQYF,TGTGCCACCAGTGATTTCACGGAAAACATTCAGTACTTC
TRBV3-1,TRBD2,NA,TRBJ2-7,CASSQDSTSGYEQYF,TGTGCCAGCAGCCAAGATTCCACTAGCGGCTACGAGCAGTACTTC
TRBV11-2,NA,NA,TRBJ1-1,CASSLGTNTEAFF,TGTGCCAGCAGCTTAGGGACGAACACTGAAGCTTTCTTT
TRBV29-1,NA,few,TRBJ2-3,CSSATDTQYF,TGCAGCTCCGCAACAGATACGCAGTATTTT
TRBV2,NA,few,TRBJ1-3,CASSERGGGTENTIYF,TGTGCCAGCAGTGAACGTGGAGGGGGAACTGAAAACACCATATATTTT
TRBV20-1,NA,few,TRBJ2-7,CSGRGPPSEQYF,TGCAGTGGGAGGGGGCCTCCCTCCGAGCAGTACTTC